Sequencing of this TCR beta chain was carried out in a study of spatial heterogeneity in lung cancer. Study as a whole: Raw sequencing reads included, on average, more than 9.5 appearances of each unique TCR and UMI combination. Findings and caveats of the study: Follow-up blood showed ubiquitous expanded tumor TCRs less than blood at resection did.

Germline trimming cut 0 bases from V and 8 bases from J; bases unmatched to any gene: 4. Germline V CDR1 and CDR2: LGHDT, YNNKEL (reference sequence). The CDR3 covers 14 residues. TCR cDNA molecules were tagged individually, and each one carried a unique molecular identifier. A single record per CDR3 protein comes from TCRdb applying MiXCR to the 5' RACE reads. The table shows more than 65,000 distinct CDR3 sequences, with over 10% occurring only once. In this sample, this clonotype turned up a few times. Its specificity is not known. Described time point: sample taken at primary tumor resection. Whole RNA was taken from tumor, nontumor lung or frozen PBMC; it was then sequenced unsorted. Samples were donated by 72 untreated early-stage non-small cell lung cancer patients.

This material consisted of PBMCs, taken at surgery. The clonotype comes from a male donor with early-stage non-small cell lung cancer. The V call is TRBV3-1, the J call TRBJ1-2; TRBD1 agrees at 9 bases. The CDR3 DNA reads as TGTGCCAGCAGCCAAGAGTTCGACAGGGGGGGCTACACCTTC. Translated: CASSQEFDRGGYTF.